The subject of this entry is one T cell receptor (beta chain). Its antigen remains unidentified. The investigators amplified TCR beta CDR3 regions from RNA transcripts. First-round RT-PCR with HTBI primers amplified the TCR CDR3 region. TCRdb fed the multiplex PCR reads into MiXCR, producing one record per CDR3 protein. Here the sample spans about 690,000 distinct CDR3 sequences, around a sixth being singletons. Stable Graves' hyperthyroidism meant no ophthalmopathy progression within 18 months. The CDR3 has 16 amino acids. Germline values: CDR1 SGHTA, CDR2 FQGNSA. V shed 4 bases and J 5 bases; nucleotides not matched to a gene: 5. The sample is drawn from a study of T cells in Graves' hyperthyroidism and ophthalmopathy. Study-level findings and limits: A median about 6.2 months before onset, the model predicted ophthalmopathy.

V is TRBV7-2 and J is TRBJ2-2; 12 positions match TRBD2. Input material: blood. This clonotype was sampled from a man aged 50 to 59 with Graves' hyperthyroidism. The CDR3 nucleotides read TGTGCCAGCAGCTCTAGGACTAGCGGGAAGACCGGGGAGCTGTTTTTT. Residues: CASSSRTSGKTGELFF. Together with reference TRBV7-2 and TRBJ2-2, the CDR3 gives the full variable domain: GAGVSQSPSNKVTEKGKDVELRCDPISGHTALYWYRQSLGQGLEFLIYFQGNSAPDKSGLPSDRFSAERTGGSVSTLTIQRTQQEDSAVYLCASSSRTSGKTGELFFGEGSRLTVL.